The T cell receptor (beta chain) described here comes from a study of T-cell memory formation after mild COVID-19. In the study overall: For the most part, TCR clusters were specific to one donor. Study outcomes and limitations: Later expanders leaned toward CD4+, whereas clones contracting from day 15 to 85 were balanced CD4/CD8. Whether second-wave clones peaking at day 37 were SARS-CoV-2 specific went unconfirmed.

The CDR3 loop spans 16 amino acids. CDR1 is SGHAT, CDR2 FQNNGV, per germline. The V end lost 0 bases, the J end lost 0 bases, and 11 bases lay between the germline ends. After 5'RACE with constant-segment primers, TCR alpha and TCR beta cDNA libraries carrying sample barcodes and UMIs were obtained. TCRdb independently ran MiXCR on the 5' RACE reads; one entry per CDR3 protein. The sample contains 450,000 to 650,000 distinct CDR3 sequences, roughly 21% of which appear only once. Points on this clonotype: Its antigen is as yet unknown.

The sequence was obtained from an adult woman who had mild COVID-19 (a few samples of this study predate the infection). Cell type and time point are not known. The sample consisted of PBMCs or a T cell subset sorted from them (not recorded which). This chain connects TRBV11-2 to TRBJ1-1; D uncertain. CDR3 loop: CASSLEAAGLNTEAFF. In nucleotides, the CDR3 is TGTGCCAGCAGCTTAGAAGCGGCGGGATTGAACACTGAAGCTTTCTTT.